This T cell receptor beta chain was captured by sequencing in a study of CD8 T cells in ankylosing spondylitis. Points from the study as a whole: Matched ankylosing spondylitis synovial fluid reportedly showed significant enrichment of disease-linked clones. Disease-linked clones, CD8+, were relatively rare in peripheral blood.

The sample holds many counts of this clonotype. Its antigen remains unidentified. Libraries of TCR beta came from quantitative 5'-RACE with molecular barcodes. TCRdb redid the calling of the 5' RACE reads with MiXCR, one entry per CDR3 protein. The sample holds about 130,000 distinct CDR3 sequences, 9.3% seen once. The CDR3 is 16 residues long. Looked up from germline, CDR1 is SGHVS and CDR2 is FQNEAQ. V dropped 5 bases and J dropped 2; count of bases not matched to a gene: 3. The sample taken for sequencing was blood, either unsorted or a sorted T cell fraction (not recorded which). This chain uses TRBV7-8 with TRBJ2-3; 14 nucleotides align to TRBD2. The receptor comes from a male donor with ankylosing spondylitis or in good health (not recorded which). The CDR3 nucleotides are TGTGCCAGCAGCCCGGGACTAGCGGGGGTCACAGATACGCAGTATTTT. Translating gives CASSPGLAGVTDTQYF.